This T cell receptor (beta chain) emerged from a study of molecular identifiers for immune sequencing clone quantification. Notes on the study in general: Effector cells had over 99% of their molecules in clones above 20 RNA copies, while naive cells had under 1%. Barcode sharing among identical TCR molecules could make large clones appear smaller.

With respect to this clonotype: Its antigen remains unknown. No conserved phenylalanine or tryptophan is present at the end of the CDR3, so a read error is the likely explanation.

Trimming left V 7 bases short and J 3 bases short, with 13 bases between. Germline V CDR1 and CDR2: WSHSY, SAAADI. The CDR3 extends over 13 amino acids. The authors sorted naive CD8 T cells as CD8+CD4-CCR7+CD45RA+. TCRdb redid the calling of the PCR reads with MiXCR, one entry per CDR3 protein. This table has 460,000 or so distinct CDR3 sequences, about a quarter appearing once. The sequenced sample consisted of naive CD8+ T cells from blood, with Jurkat cell RNA spiked in. Subset meaning: FACS-sorted CD8+CD4-CCR7+CD45RA+ naive T cells. V and J are TRBV10-2 and TRBJ2-7; a weak D match, TRBD1 (6 bases). The sequence derives from a human donor in good health. Some libraries in this study had Jurkat cell RNA spiked in. CDR3 nucleotide sequence: TGCGCCAGCACCCGGGACACTGTCTACGAGCAGTACTCC. This codes for CASTRDTVYEQYS.